This T cell receptor beta chain stems from a study of blood T cell repertoires in COVID-19 (dated by TCRdb to about 2020). In the study overall: Samples covering the acute and convalescent phases of COVID-19 were provided by collaborators in the United States, Italy and Spain. The material from the prospective study consisted of cDNA or gDNA derived from T cells, B-cell-depleted T cells, or PBMCs. Subjects who had been exposed to COVID-19, were actively infected with it, or had recovered from it provided the deeply sampled blood TCRbeta repertoires that made up the dataset. The repertoires were released in a freely available public database meant as a resource for research on the immune response to SARS-CoV-2. The samples were drawn from two sources: the first 160 participants of the ongoing ImmuneRACE study, and 1,200 or so subjects contributed by 6 global collaborators. Sample metadata almost always included a de-identified subject ID, COVID-19 status, age in years and sex. Where available, HLA class I and class II types were obtained from metadata supplied by the sample provider rather than from assay-based typing. The paper as a whole reports these results and caveats: The amount of clinical and demographic metadata varied by source and participant and was provided uncurated.

Collaborating institutions collected whole blood in K2EDTA tubes following their own protocols. For TCRbeta analysis, collaborators shipped samples as frozen whole blood, isolated PBMCs, or DNA extracted from either of those sample types. TCRbeta CDR3 regions were amplified from genomic DNA using the immunoSEQ Assay, a bias-controlled multiplex PCR. The original methods were these. The number of nucleated cells in each sample was estimated from the amplification of reference gene primers within the assay. To quantify the absolute abundance of each unique TCRbeta CDR3 rearrangement, sequence reads were collapsed and filtered. For each sample, productive Simpson clonality was calculated as the square root of Simpson's diversity index over productive rearrangements. TCRdb carries this immuneACCESS record with in-frame sequences only. Its versions omit some clonotypes, under half of them owing to an unresolved V gene in the studies checked, with the rest unexplained. The D gene and trimming were derived from the DNA, and the V and J assignments and clone size from that table. The sample includes fewer than 250,000 clones, with around 80% observed a single time. Over 4.5% of the sample comes from the top ten.

In regard to this clone: This receptor's antigen is unknown. Per-nucleotide qualities are absent, and no much larger clonotype sits a single base away.

This receptor was identified in a human donor in a cohort sampled during active COVID-19. The sample taken for sequencing was peripheral blood.

The DNA sequence is given as TGTGCCAGCAGCCCCTCTTCGGGGGGCACAGATACGCAGTATTTT. The encoded protein is CASSPSSGGTDTQYF. The chain employs TRBV3-1 (or the pseudogene TRBV3-2) and TRBJ2-3; tentative D gene TRBD2, with 6 bases matching. CDR1 and CDR2 are read off the germline V gene (reference sequence) as LGHDT and YNNKEL. The cysteine opens and the phenylalanine closes a CDR3 of 15 amino acids. Only the CDR3 DNA is retained, 45 bases long and in frame from the first base. V gives up 4 bases and J gives up 1 base, and the segment between their germline ends measures 12 bases.